This is a list of T cell receptor beta chains from one sample in a study of shared clonotypes between healthy human individuals. Clones were sequenced by immunoSEQ multiplex PCR, and TCRdb holds only the in-frame ones, with some missing. The sample lists 400,000 to 550,000 clones, approximately 79% seen once, with over 9.5% in the top ten. The sample was PBMCs. These receptor sequences come from a woman aged 40 to 50 in good health. Some clones in this sample may be carry-over from other donors' samples. Each CDR3 is given with its conserved first and last residue. A D gene is named only where the DNA matches it firmly. For some rows the clone size is stated as once, few or many, or as a class when expanded; others skip it.

clone_size: -
j_call: TRBJ1-3
v_call: TRBV10-3
d_call: -
cdr3_aa: CAISESRPGTGNTIYF
cdr3_nt: TGTGCCATCAGTGAGTCGAGGCCGGGGACTGGAAACACCATATATTTT

clone_size: -
j_call: TRBJ2-1
v_call: TRBV11-3
d_call: -
cdr3_aa: CASSLFEGGSYNEQFF
cdr3_nt: TGTGCCAGCAGCTTATTCGAGGGCGGGTCCTACAATGAGCAGTTCTTC

clone_size: -
j_call: TRBJ2-1
v_call: TRBV5-1
d_call: TRBD2
cdr3_aa: CASSLLAGSNEQFF
cdr3_nt: TGCGCCAGCAGTCTCCTAGCGGGATCCAATGAGCAGTTCTTC

clone_size: few
j_call: TRBJ2-5
v_call: TRBV29-1
d_call: -
cdr3_aa: CSVRHHQETQYF
cdr3_nt: TGCAGCGTTCGACACCACCAAGAGACCCAGTACTTC

clone_size: -
j_call: TRBJ2-3
v_call: TRBV6-6
d_call: TRBD2
cdr3_aa: CASSYGLATDTQYF
cdr3_nt: TGTGCCAGCAGTTACGGACTAGCCACAGATACGCAGTATTTT

clone_size: -
j_call: TRBJ1-1
v_call: TRBV7-9
d_call: -
cdr3_aa: CASSLGPAEAFF
cdr3_nt: TGTGCCAGCAGCTTAGGCCCGGCTGAAGCTTTCTTT

clone_size: once
j_call: TRBJ1-2
v_call: TRBV19
d_call: -
cdr3_aa: CASKTFLTGAGANYGYTF
cdr3_nt: TGTGCCAGTAAAACTTTTCTCACGGGCGCTGGGGCTAACTATGGCTACACCTTC

clone_size: -
j_call: TRBJ2-7
v_call: TRBV5-4
d_call: TRBD2
cdr3_aa: CASSFPSSGSYEQYF
cdr3_nt: TGTGCCAGCAGCTTTCCCTCTAGCGGGAGTTACGAGCAGTACTTC

clone_size: -
j_call: TRBJ1-4
v_call: TRBV9
d_call: -
cdr3_aa: CASSLNPGLNEKLFF
cdr3_nt: TGTGCCAGCAGCCTCAACCCTGGACTAAACGAAAAACTGTTTTTT

clone_size: -
j_call: TRBJ1-2
v_call: TRBV4-1
d_call: -
cdr3_aa: CASSPQARGDYGYTF
cdr3_nt: TGCGCCAGCAGCCCACAGGCTCGCGGAGACTATGGCTACACCTTC

clone_size: -
j_call: TRBJ1-2
v_call: TRBV14
d_call: -
cdr3_aa: CASSLIMAGRTSGYTF
cdr3_nt: TGTGCCAGCAGCCTCATAATGGCAGGGAGGACGTCCGGCTACACCTTC

clone_size: few
j_call: TRBJ2-7
v_call: TRBV14
d_call: -
cdr3_aa: CASSFHRAEQYF
cdr3_nt: TGTGCCAGCAGCTTTCACAGGGCCGAGCAGTACTTC

clone_size: -
j_call: TRBJ2-7
v_call: TRBV5-6
d_call: TRBD1
cdr3_aa: CASSLTGDSYEQYF
cdr3_nt: TGTGCCAGCAGCCTAACCGGGGACAGCTACGAGCAGTACTTC

clone_size: -
j_call: TRBJ2-5
v_call: TRBV7-2
d_call: TRBD2
cdr3_aa: CASSLARTSGQETQYF
cdr3_nt: TGTGCCAGCAGCTTAGCCAGGACTAGCGGACAAGAGACCCAGTACTTC

clone_size: -
j_call: TRBJ1-2
v_call: TRBV7-2
d_call: TRBD1
cdr3_aa: CASSLAGQGYGYTF
cdr3_nt: TGTGCCAGCAGCTTAGCAGGACAGGGCTATGGCTACACCTTC

clone_size: -
j_call: TRBJ2-7
v_call: TRBV9
d_call: -
cdr3_aa: CASSLGGEQYF
cdr3_nt: TGTGCCAGCAGCCTCGGCGGAGAGCAGTACTTC

clone_size: few
j_call: TRBJ1-2
v_call: TRBV15
d_call: -
cdr3_aa: CATSNPGRGGYTF
cdr3_nt: TGTGCCACCAGCAACCCTGGCCGAGGTGGCTACACCTTC

clone_size: -
j_call: TRBJ1-2
v_call: TRBV5-6
d_call: TRBD1
cdr3_aa: CASSPDRGYGYTF
cdr3_nt: TGTGCCAGCAGCCCTGACAGGGGGTATGGCTACACCTTC

clone_size: -
j_call: TRBJ1-1
v_call: TRBV28
d_call: -
cdr3_aa: CASTEGGGTEAFF
cdr3_nt: TGTGCCAGCACTGAGGGGGGTGGCACTGAAGCTTTCTTT

clone_size: -
j_call: TRBJ2-1
v_call: TRBV5-5
d_call: -
cdr3_aa: CASSLDYKDYNEQFF
cdr3_nt: TGTGCCAGCAGCTTGGACTACAAGGATTACAATGAGCAGTTCTTC

clone_size: -
j_call: TRBJ1-1
v_call: TRBV7-8
d_call: -
cdr3_aa: CASSPTVNTEAFF
cdr3_nt: TGTGCCAGCAGCCCTACAGTGAACACTGAAGCTTTCTTT

clone_size: -
j_call: TRBJ1-5
v_call: TRBV19
d_call: -
cdr3_aa: CASSMGRDQPQHF
cdr3_nt: TGTGCCAGTAGTATGGGGAGGGATCAGCCCCAGCATTTT

clone_size: -
j_call: TRBJ1-5
v_call: TRBV4-2
d_call: TRBD1
cdr3_aa: CASSQESTGGQPQHF
cdr3_nt: TGTGCCAGCAGCCAAGAGTCGACAGGGGGTCAGCCCCAGCATTTT

clone_size: -
j_call: TRBJ2-3
v_call: TRBV5-1
d_call: TRBD2
cdr3_aa: CASSYSPRPSTSGRGRWTDTQYF
cdr3_nt: TGCGCCAGCAGCTACAGCCCCAGACCGTCGACTAGCGGGAGAGGTCGATGGACAGATACGCAGTATTTT

clone_size: -
j_call: TRBJ1-4
v_call: TRBV21-1
d_call: -
cdr3_aa: CASSEPRELGEKLFF
cdr3_nt: TGTGCCAGCAGCGAACCCAGGGAATTGGGAGAAAAACTGTTTTTT

clone_size: -
j_call: TRBJ2-5
v_call: TRBV18
d_call: TRBD2
cdr3_aa: CASSRSLADQETQYF
cdr3_nt: TGTGCCAGCTCACGATCCCTAGCGGACCAAGAGACCCAGTACTTC

clone_size: -
j_call: TRBJ2-5
v_call: TRBV15
d_call: -
cdr3_aa: CATSRDVETQYF
cdr3_nt: TGTGCCACCAGCAGAGATGTGGAGACCCAGTACTTC

clone_size: -
j_call: TRBJ1-4
v_call: TRBV11-1
d_call: TRBD1
cdr3_aa: CASSGERGREVATNEKLFF
cdr3_nt: TGTGCCAGCAGCGGCGAAAGGGGGCGCGAGGTTGCAACTAATGAAAAACTGTTTTTT